This TCR beta chain stems from a study of T cells in Graves' hyperthyroidism and ophthalmopathy. The study's findings and limits: Onset of ophthalmopathy came a median around 6.5 months after the model predicted it.

This clonotype was seen many times. Its matching antigen is unknown. It was considered stable Graves' hyperthyroidism when ophthalmopathy did not progress within 18 months. The source material, RNA transcripts, was used to amplify TCR beta CDR3 regions. The HTBI set primed first-round TCR CDR3 RT-PCR. TCRdb processed the multiplex PCR reads anew with MiXCR; each CDR3 protein has one entry. The table shows a few hundred thousand distinct CDR3 sequences, with approximately 15% occurring only once. CDR3 length: 15 amino acids. Germline V gene lookup returns CDR1 SGHTA and CDR2 FQGNSA. The V end was cut by 1 base, the J end by 5 bases, with 13 bases between.

The sample was blood. The J gene is TRBJ2-3, the V gene TRBV7-2; the D is unclear. The TCR originated in a woman in her 30s with Graves' hyperthyroidism. This CDR3 reads CASSLVSPTGDTQYF. The CDR3, as DNA: TGTGCCAGCAGCTTAGTCTCCCCTACTGGAGATACGCAGTATTTT.